The rows below give T cell receptor beta chains drawn from one sample of a study of blood T cell repertoires in COVID-19. Sequencing used immunoSEQ multiplex PCR; TCRdb keeps in-frame clones, though not all of them. The sample comprises 300,000 to 450,000 clones, roughly 85% of which are singletons, and approximately 3.7% rests with the top ten. The sequenced sample consisted of peripheral blood. These TCRs come from a woman aged 18-29 years with acute or convalescent COVID-19. CDR3s include the opening cysteine and the closing phenylalanine or tryptophan. D genes are given only for firm matches. Where a row states a size, it is once, few, many or the class of an expanded clone; other rows omit it.

TRBD1 | TRBJ2-7 | TRBV5-1 | NA | CASSSQGASREQYF | TGCGCCAGCAGCTCCCAGGGGGCCTCGCGGGAGCAGTACTTC
NA | TRBJ1-1 | TRBV7-7 | NA | CASSSGGWAEAFF | TGTGCCAGCAGCTCGGGCGGGTGGGCTGAAGCTTTCTTT
NA | TRBJ1-1 | TRBV5-6 | NA | CASSLAFNSYYTEAFF | TGTGCCAGCAGCTTGGCTTTTAACAGCTATTACACTGAAGCTTTCTTT
TRBD1 | TRBJ1-2 | TRBV19 | NA | CASTTAAGQGGSYGYTF | TGTGCCAGTACCACCGCGGCGGGACAGGGTGGTAGCTATGGCTACACCTTC
NA | TRBJ2-5 | TRBV29-1 | NA | CSVISRETQYF | TGCAGCGTTATCTCCCGTGAGACCCAGTACTTC
TRBD1 | TRBJ2-1 | TRBV19 | NA | CASRNPGQQNEQFF | TGTGCCAGTAGGAATCCGGGACAGCAAAATGAGCAGTTCTTC
TRBD1 | TRBJ1-6 | TRBV11-2 | NA | CASSSTGLDSPLHF | TGTGCCAGCAGCTCGACAGGGTTAGATTCACCCCTCCACTTT
TRBD1 | TRBJ1-1 | TRBV4-2 | NA | CASSRTGLVGTEAFF | TGTGCCAGCAGCCGGACAGGGCTTGTGGGCACTGAAGCTTTCTTT
NA | TRBJ2-2 | TRBV14 | NA | CASSQGASGGDTGELFF | TGTGCCAGCAGCCAAGGGGCCAGCGGAGGGGACACCGGGGAGCTGTTTTTT
NA | TRBJ2-3 | TRBV9 | NA | CASSVGTGYFTDTQYF | TGTGCCAGCAGCGTAGGCACAGGGTATTTTACAGATACGCAGTATTTT
NA | TRBJ1-1 | TRBV28 | NA | CASSLGLTEAFF | TGTGCCAGCAGTTTGGGCCTTACTGAAGCTTTCTTT
NA | TRBJ2-5 | TRBV28 | NA | CASSSGGWGRETQYF | TGTGCCAGCAGTTCAGGGGGGTGGGGAAGAGAGACCCAGTACTTC
NA | TRBJ1-2 | TRBV12-3/TRBV12-4 | NA | CASSWTVYGYTF | TGTGCCAGCAGTTGGACAGTCTATGGCTACACCTTC
NA | TRBJ1-1 | TRBV2 | once | CASSPDWGDTEAFF | TGTGCCAGCAGCCCGGATTGGGGGGACACTGAAGCTTTCTTT
TRBD2 | TRBJ2-1 | TRBV9 | NA | CASSVTSGGHNEQFF | TGTGCCAGCAGCGTGACTAGCGGGGGACACAATGAGCAGTTCTTC
NA | TRBJ2-2 | TRBV7-9 | once | CASSLNTGELFF | TGTGCCAGCAGCCTAAACACCGGGGAGCTGTTTTTT
TRBD1 | TRBJ1-2 | TRBV7-9 | NA | CASSIGTGSNYGYTF | TGTGCCAGCAGCATCGGGACAGGGAGTAACTATGGCTACACCTTC
NA | TRBJ1-1 | TRBV6-6 | NA | CASRKQREAEAFF | TGTGCCAGCAGGAAACAAAGGGAGGCTGAAGCTTTCTTT
NA | TRBJ2-5 | TRBV7-2 | NA | CASSFREQETQYF | TGTGCCAGCAGCTTTCGGGAGCAAGAGACCCAGTACTTC
NA | TRBJ1-4 | TRBV18 | NA | CASSPVGGGKLFF | TGTGCCAGCTCACCTGTGGGAGGGGGAAAACTGTTTTTT
TRBD2 | TRBJ2-3 | TRBV7-9 | NA | CASSLRLAGGLDTQYF | TGTGCCAGCAGCCTCCGACTAGCGGGGGGCCTAGATACGCAGTATTTT
NA | TRBJ1-2 | TRBV3-1/TRBV3-2 | NA | CASSQMTTNYGYTF | TGTGCCAGCAGCCAAATGACAACTAACTATGGCTACACCTTC
TRBD1 | TRBJ1-2 | TRBV16 | NA | CASSKMIRRGDRGTNYGYTF | TGTGCCAGCAGCAAGATGATACGAAGAGGAGACAGGGGAACTAACTATGGCTACACCTTC